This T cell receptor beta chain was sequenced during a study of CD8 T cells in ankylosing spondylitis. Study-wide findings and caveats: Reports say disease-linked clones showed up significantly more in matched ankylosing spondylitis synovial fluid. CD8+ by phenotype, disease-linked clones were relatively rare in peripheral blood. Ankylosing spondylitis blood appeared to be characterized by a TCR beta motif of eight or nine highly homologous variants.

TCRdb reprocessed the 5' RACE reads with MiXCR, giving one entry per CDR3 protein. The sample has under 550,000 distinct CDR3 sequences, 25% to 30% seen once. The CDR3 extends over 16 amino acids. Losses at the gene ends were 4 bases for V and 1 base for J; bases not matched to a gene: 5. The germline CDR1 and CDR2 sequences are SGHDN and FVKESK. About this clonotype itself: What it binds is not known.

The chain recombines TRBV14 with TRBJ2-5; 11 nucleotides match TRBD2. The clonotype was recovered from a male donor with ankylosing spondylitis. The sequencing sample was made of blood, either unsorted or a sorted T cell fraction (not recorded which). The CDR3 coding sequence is TGTGCCAGCAGCCTACTAGCGGGAGAGAGCCAAGAGACCCAGTACTTC. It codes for CASSLLAGESQETQYF.